The present entry profiles one T cell receptor (beta chain) with its context. Antigen specificity is unknown. Losses at the gene ends were 0 bases for V and 3 bases for J; bases not matched to a gene: 5. Germline-derived CDR1 and CDR2 are MNHEY and SVGAGI. The CDR3 loop spans 15 amino acids. The sample originates from a study of post-analysis software for immune sequencing data. Study results and limitations: Patients carried 5 or 6 TRBV segments more frequently than controls did, and TRBV5-6, TRBV5-1 and TRBV20-1 were among them.

Unique molecular identifiers were present in the TCR beta cDNA libraries. One entry per CDR3 protein results from TCRdb running MiXCR on the PCR reads. The sample carries approximately 630,000 distinct CDR3 sequences, around 64% recorded once. This TCR was sampled from a girl aged 2 to 9 with multiple sclerosis. The sequencing sample was made of blood. This chain joins TRBV6-5 and TRBJ2-7, with 7 nucleotides matching TRBD1. The CDR3 region has the DNA TGTGCCAGCAGTTACTCGAGTACAGGGGACTACGAGCAGTACTTC. Amino acid sequence: CASSYSSTGDYEQYF.